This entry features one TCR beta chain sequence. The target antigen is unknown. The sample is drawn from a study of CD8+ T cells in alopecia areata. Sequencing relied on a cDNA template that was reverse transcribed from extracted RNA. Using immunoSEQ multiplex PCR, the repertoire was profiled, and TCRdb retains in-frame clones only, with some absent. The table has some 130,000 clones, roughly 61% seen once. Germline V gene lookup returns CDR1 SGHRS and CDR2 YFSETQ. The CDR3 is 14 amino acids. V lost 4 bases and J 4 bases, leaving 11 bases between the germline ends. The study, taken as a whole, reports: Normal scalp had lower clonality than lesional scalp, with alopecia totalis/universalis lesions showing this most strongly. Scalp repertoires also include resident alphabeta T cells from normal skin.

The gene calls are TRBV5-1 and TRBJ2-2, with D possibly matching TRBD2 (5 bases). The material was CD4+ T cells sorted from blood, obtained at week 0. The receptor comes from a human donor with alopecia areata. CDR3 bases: TGCGCCAGCAGCGAGGGTCGGGCCACCGGGGAGCTGTTTTTT. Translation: CASSEGRATGELFF. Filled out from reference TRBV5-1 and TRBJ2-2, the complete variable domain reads KAGVTQTPRYLIKTRGQQVTLSCSPISGHRSVSWYQQTPGQGLQFLFEYFSETQRNKGNFPGRFSGRQFSNSRSEMNVSTLELGDSALYLCASSEGRATGELFFGEGSRLTVL.